The present TCR beta chain was sequenced within a study of blood T cells in healthy people across ages. Regarding the study as a whole: Significant beta diversity loss was already apparent by age roughly 43, declining roughly linearly.

The CDR3 covers 15 residues. The ends were cut back, 5 bases at V and 7 bases at J, with 18 bases in the middle. CDR1 is SGHTA and CDR2 is FQGNSA in the germline V gene. In the case of this clonotype: Its antigen is unidentified.

A second PCR of 7 to 11 cycles used a sample-barcoded 5' primer and a J-beta primer mix. TCRdb analysed the 5' RACE reads with MiXCR anew, one entry per CDR3 protein. The sample consists of approximately 780,000 distinct CDR3 sequences, under 30% of them appearing once. The sample also formed part of further work on T cells of mothers and their children. That work adds: cDNA was made from all extracted RNA, around 1.5 ug per 15 ul. The yield was over 8 million TCR beta CDR3 reads from each mother and around 2.9 million from each child. Slightly higher but non-significant overlap marked related mother-child pairs versus unrelated pairs.

The sequence derives from a boy younger than 18 in good health. The chain is built from TRBV7-2 and TRBJ2-1, with D possibly called TRBD1 or TRBD2 (7 bases each). The sequencing sample was made of blood. CDR3 residues: CASSPQGGAFNEQFF. The DNA of the CDR3 is TGTGCCAGCAGCCCCCAGGGGGGGGCTTTTAATGAGCAGTTCTTC.